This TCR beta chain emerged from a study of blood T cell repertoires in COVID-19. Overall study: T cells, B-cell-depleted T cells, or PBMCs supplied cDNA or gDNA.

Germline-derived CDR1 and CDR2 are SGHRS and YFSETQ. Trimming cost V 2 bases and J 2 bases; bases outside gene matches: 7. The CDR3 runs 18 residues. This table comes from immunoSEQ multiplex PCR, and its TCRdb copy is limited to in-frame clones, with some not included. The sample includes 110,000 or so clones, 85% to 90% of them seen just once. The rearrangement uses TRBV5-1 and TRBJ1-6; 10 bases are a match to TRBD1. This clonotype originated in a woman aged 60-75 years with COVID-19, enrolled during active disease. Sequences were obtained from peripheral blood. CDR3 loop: CASSFRGTGAAYNSPLHF. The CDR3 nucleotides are TGCGCCAGCAGCTTCCGAGGGACAGGGGCCGCCTATAATTCACCCCTCCACTTT.